Listed below are T cell receptor beta chains from one sample, sequenced in a study of cytomegalovirus exposure and HLA in healthy donors. Generated by immunoSEQ multiplex PCR, the TCRdb table keeps only in-frame clones and is missing some. The table has more than 50,000 clones, roughly 80% seen once. The sequenced sample consisted of PBMCs. These TCRs come from a woman aged 40 to 50 in good health and CMV-seropositive. CDR3s include the opening cysteine and the closing phenylalanine or tryptophan. Fields, in order: J gene, V gene, D gene, clone size, CDR3 DNA, CDR3 protein. D genes are given only for firm matches. Clone size is given for some rows only: seen once, a few or many times, or a class if the clone is expanded.

j_gene: TRBJ2-5; v_gene: TRBV2; d_gene: .; abundance: .; CDR3nt: TGTGCCAGCAGGGGGACTGGTGGGGAGACCCAGTACTTC; CDR3aa: CASRGTGGETQYF
j_gene: TRBJ2-7; v_gene: TRBV4-3; d_gene: .; abundance: few; CDR3nt: TGCGCCAGCAGCCAAGAGGTACTTACCTACGAGCAGTACTTC; CDR3aa: CASSQEVLTYEQYF
j_gene: TRBJ1-5; v_gene: TRBV19; d_gene: TRBD1; abundance: .; CDR3nt: TGTGCCAGTAATCGACAGGGTTTGAATCAGCCCCAGCATTTT; CDR3aa: CASNRQGLNQPQHF
j_gene: TRBJ2-3; v_gene: TRBV5-4; d_gene: TRBD2; abundance: .; CDR3nt: TGTGCCAGCAGCTTGTCCGGACTAGCGGACACCCGATCCACAGATACGCAGTATTTT; CDR3aa: CASSLSGLADTRSTDTQYF
j_gene: TRBJ2-3; v_gene: TRBV7-2; d_gene: TRBD2; abundance: .; CDR3nt: TGTGCCAGCACCCCGGGACTAGCGGGAGAAACAGATACGCAGTATTTT; CDR3aa: CASTPGLAGETDTQYF
j_gene: TRBJ2-1; v_gene: TRBV25-1; d_gene: TRBD1; abundance: many; CDR3nt: TGTGCCAGCAGTTACGAGGGGGCAGGGCAGTTCTTC; CDR3aa: CASSYEGAGQFF
j_gene: TRBJ2-4; v_gene: TRBV15; d_gene: TRBD1; abundance: .; CDR3nt: TGTGCCACCAGCAGAGGGGACAGGGTAGCCAAAAACATTCAGTACTTC; CDR3aa: CATSRGDRVAKNIQYF
j_gene: TRBJ2-7; v_gene: TRBV30; d_gene: TRBD1; abundance: .; CDR3nt: TGTGCCTGGAGTTGGTCGGGGACAGGTGTCTACGAGCAGTACTTC; CDR3aa: CAWSWSGTGVYEQYF
j_gene: TRBJ2-5; v_gene: TRBV7-2; d_gene: TRBD1; abundance: few; CDR3nt: TGTGCCAGCAGCTTCCAGGGACAGGGCGCCCAGGGGACCCAGTACTTC; CDR3aa: CASSFQGQGAQGTQYF
j_gene: TRBJ2-2; v_gene: TRBV6-5; d_gene: .; abundance: once; CDR3nt: TGTGCCAGCAGTGAACAGGCCAAAGGAGAGCTGTTTTTT; CDR3aa: CASSEQAKGELFF
j_gene: TRBJ1-1; v_gene: TRBV6-5; d_gene: .; abundance: .; CDR3nt: TGTGCCAGCAGTTACCTGAGGGAGGGCACTGAAGCTTTCTTT; CDR3aa: CASSYLREGTEAFF
j_gene: TRBJ2-2; v_gene: TRBV5-1; d_gene: .; abundance: few; CDR3nt: TGCGCCAGCACGGGGGCGAACACCGGGGAGCTGTTTTTT; CDR3aa: CASTGANTGELFF
j_gene: TRBJ2-7; v_gene: TRBV14; d_gene: TRBD2; abundance: once; CDR3nt: TGTGCCAGCAGCCCTTTGACTAGCGGGGGCGAGCAGTACTTC; CDR3aa: CASSPLTSGGEQYF
j_gene: TRBJ1-5; v_gene: TRBV4-2; d_gene: .; abundance: few; CDR3nt: TGTGCCAGCAGCCAAGATAATCAGGGGTATCAGCCCCAGCATTTT; CDR3aa: CASSQDNQGYQPQHF
j_gene: TRBJ2-3; v_gene: TRBV5-4; d_gene: .; abundance: .; CDR3nt: TGTGCCAGCAGCTTGGGCGGCGGAGTTACGGGGTATACGCAGTATTTT; CDR3aa: CASSLGGGVTGYTQYF
j_gene: TRBJ2-3; v_gene: TRBV5-4; d_gene: TRBD2; abundance: .; CDR3nt: TGTGCCAGCAGCCTCGGGACTAGCGGACGCACAGATACGCAGTATTTT; CDR3aa: CASSLGTSGRTDTQYF
j_gene: TRBJ2-3; v_gene: TRBV9; d_gene: TRBD2; abundance: .; CDR3nt: TGTGCCAGCAGCGTAGAGCTAGCGGGGGCCGGGACTACGCAGTATTTT; CDR3aa: CASSVELAGAGTTQYF
j_gene: TRBJ2-3; v_gene: TRBV30; d_gene: .; abundance: .; CDR3nt: TGTGCCTGGAGTGGCAGGGGTGGAGATACGCAGTATTTT; CDR3aa: CAWSGRGGDTQYF
j_gene: TRBJ2-7; v_gene: TRBV5-6; d_gene: TRBD1; abundance: few; CDR3nt: TGTGCCAGCAGCTCGCCGCTTACAGGGGGCGCCGAGCAGTACTTC; CDR3aa: CASSSPLTGGAEQYF
j_gene: TRBJ1-2; v_gene: TRBV5-5; d_gene: .; abundance: .; CDR3nt: TGTGCCAGCATTTCGGACTGGGCGTATGGCTACACCTTC; CDR3aa: CASISDWAYGYTF
j_gene: TRBJ1-5; v_gene: TRBV6-5; d_gene: .; abundance: .; CDR3nt: TGTGCCAGCAATCGGGGGTATAGCAATCAGCCCCAGCATTTT; CDR3aa: CASNRGYSNQPQHF
j_gene: TRBJ1-1; v_gene: TRBV2; d_gene: .; abundance: .; CDR3nt: TGTGCCAGCAGTGAACAGAACACTGAAGCTTTCTTT; CDR3aa: CASSEQNTEAFF
j_gene: TRBJ1-1; v_gene: TRBV27; d_gene: .; abundance: .; CDR3nt: TGTGCCAGCAAAGAAGGGGGTGGTGAAGCTTTCTTT; CDR3aa: CASKEGGGEAFF
j_gene: TRBJ2-6; v_gene: TRBV6-5; d_gene: .; abundance: .; CDR3nt: TGTGCCAGCAGTTACTGGGGAGAATTTGGGGCCAACGTCCTGACTTTC; CDR3aa: CASSYWGEFGANVLTF
j_gene: TRBJ1-5; v_gene: TRBV6-1; d_gene: TRBD1; abundance: .; CDR3nt: TGTGCCAGCAGTGAAGACGGGACAGCTTATCAGCCCCAGCATTTT; CDR3aa: CASSEDGTAYQPQHF